This T cell receptor (beta chain) was sequenced for a study of T cell responses to AZD1222 COVID-19 vaccine. Using immunoSEQ multiplex PCR, the repertoire was profiled, and TCRdb retains in-frame clones only, with some absent. Of roughly 120,000 clones listed, 90% were seen once; the top ten hold 4% to 5%. As concerns this clone: Its target is not known.

Regarding the study as a whole: In all cases, repertoires were sampled only after the peak T cell response. Among the donors, most were white British and more were female, and clonal diversity was possibly underestimated.

V shed 2 bases and J shed 2 bases, with 10 bases lying between them. The CDR3 runs 14 residues. Germline V gene sequence: CDR1 KGHSH, CDR2 LQKENI. The sequence was obtained from an adult who received the MenACWY meningococcal vaccine as a control. This chain joins TRBV18 and TRBJ2-7; TRBD1 is a possible D gene (6 bases). Source: peripheral blood, taken 28 days after the second dose of the MenACWY control vaccine. DNA for the CDR3: TGTGCCAGCTCACCAAGAGGACAGACCTACGAGCAGTACTTC. Its protein is CASSPRGQTYEQYF.